Listed here are 3 T cell receptor beta chains from one sample, sequenced in a study of a mutant IDH1 vaccine in newly diagnosed glioma. Time point noted: week 23, last vaccination. The content of each vaccine dose was 300 ug of mutant IDH1 20-mer peptide, and topical imiquimod accompanied it. Clones were read by immunoSEQ multiplex PCR, and TCRdb kept only the in-frame ones, dropping some. Here the sample spans approximately 30,000 clones, roughly 80% being singletons. Antigens of these TCRs are unknown. The sample here was PBMCs, taken from a glioma patient whose treatment included an IDH1 peptide vaccine. The source is a woman aged 25 to 45 with glioma.

The chain is built from TRBV6-1 and TRBJ1-2; D is undetermined. Germline values: CDR1 MNHNS, CDR2 SASEGT. Trimming left V 2 bases short and J 6 bases short, with 7 bases between. The CDR3 spans 12 residues. CDR3 in DNA: TGTGCCAGCAGTGAAAGGAGGGATGGCTACACCTTC. Encoded protein: CASSERRDGYTF.

The chain is built from TRBV4-1 and TRBJ2-2; D remains ambiguous. The CDR3 covers 16 residues. V lost 2 bases, J lost 3 bases, and 13 bases lay in between. Germline CDR1 and CDR2: MGHRA and YSYEKL. This chain's CDR3 is CASSQSGLLDTGELFF. The CDR3 DNA sequence: TGCGCCAGCAGCCAAAGTGGGCTTCTCGACACCGGGGAGCTGTTTTTT.

For the CDR3, the DNA is TGTGCCAGCAGCCTCAGGACAGGGGGCGAAACCGGGGAGCTGTTTTTT. Protein: CASSLRTGGETGELFF. The chain links TRBV5-6 to TRBJ2-2; 11 bases match TRBD1. The CDR3 has 16 residues. Trimming removed 4 bases from V and 5 bases from J; junction bases left unmatched: 7. Germline loops: CDR1 SGHDT, CDR2 YYEEEE.